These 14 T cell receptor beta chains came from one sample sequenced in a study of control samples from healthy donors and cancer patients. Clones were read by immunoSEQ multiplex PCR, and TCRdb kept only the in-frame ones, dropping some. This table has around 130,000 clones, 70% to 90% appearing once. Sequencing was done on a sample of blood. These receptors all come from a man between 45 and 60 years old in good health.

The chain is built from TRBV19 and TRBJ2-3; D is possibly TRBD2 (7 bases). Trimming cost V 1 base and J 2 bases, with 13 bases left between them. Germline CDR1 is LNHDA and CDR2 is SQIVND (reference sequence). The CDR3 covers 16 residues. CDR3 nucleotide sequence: TGTGCCAGTAGTATAGGAGGGGGGGCCTACACAGATACGCAGTATTTT. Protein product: CASSIGGGAYTDTQYF. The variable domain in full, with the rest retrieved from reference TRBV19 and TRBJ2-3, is DGGITQSPKYLFRKEGQNVTLSCEQNLNHDAMYWYRQDPGQGLRLIYYSQIVNDFQKGDIAEGYSVSREKKESFPLTVTSAQKNPTAFYLCASSIGGGAYTDTQYFGPGTRLTVL.

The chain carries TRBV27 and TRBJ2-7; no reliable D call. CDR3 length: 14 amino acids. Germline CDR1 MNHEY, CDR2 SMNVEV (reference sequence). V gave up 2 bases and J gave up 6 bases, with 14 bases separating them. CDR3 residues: CASSLEPKWSEQYF. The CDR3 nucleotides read TGTGCCAGCAGTTTAGAGCCGAAGTGGTCCGAGCAGTACTTC.

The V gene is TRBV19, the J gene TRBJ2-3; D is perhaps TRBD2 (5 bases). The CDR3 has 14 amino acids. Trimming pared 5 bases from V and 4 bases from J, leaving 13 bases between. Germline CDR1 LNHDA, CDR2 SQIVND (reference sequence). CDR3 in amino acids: CASSLRGDPDTQYF. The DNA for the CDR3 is TGTGCCAGTAGTCTTCGGGGAGATCCAGATACGCAGTATTTT.

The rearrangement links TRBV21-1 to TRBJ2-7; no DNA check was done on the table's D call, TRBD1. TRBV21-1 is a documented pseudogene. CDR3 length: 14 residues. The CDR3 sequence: CASRWGQGGYEQYF. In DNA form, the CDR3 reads TGTGCCAGCAGATGGGGCCAGGGTGGGTACGAGCAGTACTTC.

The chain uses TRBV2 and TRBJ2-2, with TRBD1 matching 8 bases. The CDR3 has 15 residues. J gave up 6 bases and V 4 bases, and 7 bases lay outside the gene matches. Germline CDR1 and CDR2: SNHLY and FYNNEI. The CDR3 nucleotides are TGTGCCAGCAGTGGAAACAGGGGGGCGGCCGGGGAGCTGTTTTTT. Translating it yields CASSGNRGAAGELFF.

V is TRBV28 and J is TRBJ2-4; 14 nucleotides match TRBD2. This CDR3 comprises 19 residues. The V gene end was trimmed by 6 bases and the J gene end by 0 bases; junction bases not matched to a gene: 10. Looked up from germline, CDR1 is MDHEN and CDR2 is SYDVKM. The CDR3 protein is CASSYRLAGGRKAKNIQYF. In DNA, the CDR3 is TGTGCCAGCAGCTATCGACTAGCGGGGGGGCGGAAAGCCAAAAACATTCAGTACTTC.

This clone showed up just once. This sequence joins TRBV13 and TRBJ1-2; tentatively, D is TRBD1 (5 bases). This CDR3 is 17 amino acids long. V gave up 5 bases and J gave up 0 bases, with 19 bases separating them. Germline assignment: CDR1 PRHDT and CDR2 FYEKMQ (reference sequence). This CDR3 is CASSPLIVRATNYGYTF. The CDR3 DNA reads TGTGCCAGCAGCCCCCTTATCGTCAGGGCAACTAACTATGGCTACACCTTC.

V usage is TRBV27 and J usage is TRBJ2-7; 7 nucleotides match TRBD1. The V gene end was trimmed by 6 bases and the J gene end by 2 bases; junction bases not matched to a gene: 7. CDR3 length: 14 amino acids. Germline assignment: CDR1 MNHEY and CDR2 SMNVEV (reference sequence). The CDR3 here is CASRGIGTAYEQYF. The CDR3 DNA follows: TGTGCCAGCAGGGGGATCGGGACAGCCTACGAGCAGTACTTC.

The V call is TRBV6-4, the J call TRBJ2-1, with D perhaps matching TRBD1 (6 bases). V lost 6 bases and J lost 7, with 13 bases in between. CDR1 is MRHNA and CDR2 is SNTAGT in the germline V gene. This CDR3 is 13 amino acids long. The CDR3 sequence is CASSLTGLNEQFF. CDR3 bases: TGTGCCAGCAGCCTCACAGGGTTGAATGAGCAGTTCTTC.

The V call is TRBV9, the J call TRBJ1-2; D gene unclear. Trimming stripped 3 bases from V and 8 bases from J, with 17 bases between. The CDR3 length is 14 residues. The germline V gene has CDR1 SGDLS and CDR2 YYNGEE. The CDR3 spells CASSESARGSGYTF. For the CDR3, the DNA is TGTGCCAGCAGCGAATCCGCCCGCGGCTCGGGCTACACCTTC.

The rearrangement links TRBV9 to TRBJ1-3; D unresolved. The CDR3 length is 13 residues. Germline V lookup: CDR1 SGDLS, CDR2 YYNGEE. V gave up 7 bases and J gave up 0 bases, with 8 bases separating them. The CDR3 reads CASSSRSGNTIYF. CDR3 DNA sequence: TGTGCCAGCTCGAGTCGCTCTGGAAACACCATATATTTT.

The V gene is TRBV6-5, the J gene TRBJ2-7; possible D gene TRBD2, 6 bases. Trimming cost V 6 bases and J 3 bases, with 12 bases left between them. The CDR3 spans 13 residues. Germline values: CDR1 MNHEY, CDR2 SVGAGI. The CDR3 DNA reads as TGTGCCAGCAGAGATGGGGGGTTCTACGAGCAGTACTTC. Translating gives CASRDGGFYEQYF.

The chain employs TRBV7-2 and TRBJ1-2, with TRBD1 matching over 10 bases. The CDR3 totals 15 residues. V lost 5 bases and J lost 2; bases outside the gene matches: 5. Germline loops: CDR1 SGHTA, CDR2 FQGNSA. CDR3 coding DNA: TGTGCCAGCAGCCCTATGACAGGGGGCAACTATGGCTACACCTTC. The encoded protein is CASSPMTGGNYGYTF.

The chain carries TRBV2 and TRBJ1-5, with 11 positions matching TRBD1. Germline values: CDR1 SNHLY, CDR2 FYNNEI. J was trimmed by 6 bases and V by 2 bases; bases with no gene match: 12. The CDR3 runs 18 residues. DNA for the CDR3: TGTGCCAGCAGTGAAACTTCCGGGACAGGGGGTTTCCTTCAGCCCCAGCATTTT. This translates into CASSETSGTGGFLQPQHF.